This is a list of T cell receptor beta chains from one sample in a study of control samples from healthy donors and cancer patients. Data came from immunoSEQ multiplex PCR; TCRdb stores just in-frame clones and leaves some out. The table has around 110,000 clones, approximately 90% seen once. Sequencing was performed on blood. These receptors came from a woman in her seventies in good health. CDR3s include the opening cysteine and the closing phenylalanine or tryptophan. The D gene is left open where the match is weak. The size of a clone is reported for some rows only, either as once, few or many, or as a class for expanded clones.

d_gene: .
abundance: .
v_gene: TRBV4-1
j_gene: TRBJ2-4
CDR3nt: TGCGCCAGCAGCCAGCAAAACATTCAGTACTTC
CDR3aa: CASSQQNIQYF

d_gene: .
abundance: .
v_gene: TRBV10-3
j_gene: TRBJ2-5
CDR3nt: TGTGCCATCAGTGACTGGCAGGGTGGTGAGACCCAGTACTTC
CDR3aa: CAISDWQGGETQYF

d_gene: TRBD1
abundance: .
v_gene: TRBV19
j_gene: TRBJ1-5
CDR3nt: TGTGCCAGTAGTGACAGGGGTTATCGTCAGCCCCAGCATTTT
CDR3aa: CASSDRGYRQPQHF

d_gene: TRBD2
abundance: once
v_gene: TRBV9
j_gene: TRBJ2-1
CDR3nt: TGTGCCAGCAGCGTCGCGGGGGGGCGCGTTGAGCAGTTCTTC
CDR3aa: CASSVAGGRVEQFF

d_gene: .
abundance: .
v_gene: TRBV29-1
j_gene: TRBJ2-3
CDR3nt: TGCAGCGTTGCGGGGGAAGGTGGCATTCGATCAGATACGCAGTATTTT
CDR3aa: CSVAGEGGIRSDTQYF

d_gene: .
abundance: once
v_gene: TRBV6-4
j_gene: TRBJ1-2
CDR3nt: TGTGCCAGTCCATTTAGGACCGACTACTATGGCTACACCTTC
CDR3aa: CASPFRTDYYGYTF

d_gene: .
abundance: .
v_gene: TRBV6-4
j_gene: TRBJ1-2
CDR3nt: TGTGCCTCCTGGGGCAGGGGAGGCTACACCTTC
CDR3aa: CASWGRGGYTF

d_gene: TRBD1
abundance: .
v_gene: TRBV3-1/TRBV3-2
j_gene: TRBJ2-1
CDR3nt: TGTGCCAGCAGCAAACCACCGACAGGGCGATACAATGAGCAGTTCTTC
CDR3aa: CASSKPPTGRYNEQFF

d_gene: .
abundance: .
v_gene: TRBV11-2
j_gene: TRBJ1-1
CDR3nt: TGTGCCAGCACAGAGCGATCGGGAATGAACACTGAAGCTTTCTTT
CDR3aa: CASTERSGMNTEAFF

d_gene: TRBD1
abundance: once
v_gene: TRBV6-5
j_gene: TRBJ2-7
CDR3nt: TGTGCCAGCATTTTCTCCGGGACAGGGGAGAAGTACTTC
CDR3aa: CASIFSGTGEKYF

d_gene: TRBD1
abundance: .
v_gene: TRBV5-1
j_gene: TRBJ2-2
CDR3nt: TGCGCCAGCAGGGCGACAGGGGCGAACACCGGGGAGCTGTTTTTT
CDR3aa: CASRATGANTGELFF

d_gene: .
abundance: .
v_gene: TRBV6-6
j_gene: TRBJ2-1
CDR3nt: TGTGCCAGCACAGCATACAATGAGCAGTTCTTC
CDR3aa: CASTAYNEQFF

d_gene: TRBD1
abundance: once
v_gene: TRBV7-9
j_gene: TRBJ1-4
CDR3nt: TGTGCCAGCAGCTTAGCGAGGGGGCGAGGGACTAATGAAAAACTGTTTTTT
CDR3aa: CASSLARGRGTNEKLFF

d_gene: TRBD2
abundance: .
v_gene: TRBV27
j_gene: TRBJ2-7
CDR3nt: TGTGCCAGCCGCTCTAGCGGGGACTACGAGCAGTACTTC
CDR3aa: CASRSSGDYEQYF

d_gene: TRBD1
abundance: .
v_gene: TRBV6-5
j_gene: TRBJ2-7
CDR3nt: TGTGCCAGCAGCACCTCCGGGACAGTCTCCTACGAGCAGTACTTC
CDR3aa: CASSTSGTVSYEQYF

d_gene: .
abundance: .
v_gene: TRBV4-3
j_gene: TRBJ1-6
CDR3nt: TGCGCCAGCAGTCTAACCTCGGGAGGGAACAATTCACCCCTCCACTTT
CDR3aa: CASSLTSGGNNSPLHF

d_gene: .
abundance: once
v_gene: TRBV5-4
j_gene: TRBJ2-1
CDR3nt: TGTGCCAGCAGCAATCGATCACGTGGGGAGTTCTTC
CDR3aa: CASSNRSRGEFF

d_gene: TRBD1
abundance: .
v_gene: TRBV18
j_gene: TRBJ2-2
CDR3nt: TGTGCCAGCTCACCAGGGCAGGGGGCGCTGGCCGGGGAGCTGTTTTTT
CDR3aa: CASSPGQGALAGELFF

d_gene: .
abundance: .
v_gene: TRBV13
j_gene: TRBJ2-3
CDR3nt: TGTGCCAGCAGCTTATGGGGAGTGAGGCTGAAAAGCACAGATACGCAGTATTTT
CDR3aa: CASSLWGVRLKSTDTQYF

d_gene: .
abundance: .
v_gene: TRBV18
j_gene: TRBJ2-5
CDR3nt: TGTGCCAGCTCACCACGGGGCCAAGAGACCCAGTACTTC
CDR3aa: CASSPRGQETQYF

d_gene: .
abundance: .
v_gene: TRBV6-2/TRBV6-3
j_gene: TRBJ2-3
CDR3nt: TGTGCCAGCAGTTACGGAGGGGGGGCCGGAGATACGCAGTATTTT
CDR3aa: CASSYGGGAGDTQYF

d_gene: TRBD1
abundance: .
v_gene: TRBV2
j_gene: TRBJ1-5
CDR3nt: TGTGCCAGCAGGGGACAGATCAATCAGCCCCAGCATTTT
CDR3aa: CASRGQINQPQHF